The clone carrying this T cell receptor (beta chain) was counted between two and nine times. The data derive from a study of blood T cells in healthy people across ages. The wider study: T cells yielded about one barcoded beta molecule per two cells through template switching.

With a J-beta primer mix and a sample-barcoded 5' primer, a second PCR ran 7 to 11 cycles. TCRdb re-called the 5' RACE reads with MiXCR, one entry per CDR3 protein. The table has roughly 500,000 distinct CDR3 sequences, about 25% seen once; the top ten hold approximately 17%. The ends lost 2 bases at V and 2 bases at J; junction bases unmatched: 6. CDR3 length: 15 residues. CDR1 SGDLS and CDR2 YYNGEE come from the germline V gene. Sequencing was done on a sample of blood. The sequence was obtained from a woman in her 70s in good health. The chain combines TRBV9 with TRBJ2-5, with 7 bases fitting TRBD2. CDR3 in DNA: TGTGCCAGCAGCGTCAGCGGGGCCCCTCAAGAGACCCAGTACTTC. The encoded protein is CASSVSGAPQETQYF.